This TCR beta chain was captured in a study of cytomegalovirus exposure and HLA in healthy donors listed by TCRdb under 2017. At the level of the whole study: According to a later analysis, the roughly 120 validation repertoires were produced on the same platform as the 700 or so repertoires of the first cohort. The study aimed to test whether cataloging public T cell receptors could reveal signatures of past pathogen exposure. Along with the approximately 700-subject first cohort, a separate validation cohort of 120 different subjects was used. To predict cytomegalovirus infection status, the study brought together high-throughput TCR immunosequencing, statistical association of individual TCRs with disease status, and machine learning.

A remark on this clone: Its antigen is unknown. No base quality values were provided; no much bigger clone lies one nucleotide off.

Library preparation used the immunoSEQ multiplex PCR assay. The paper's processing steps were these. A statistical classification framework was built to diagnose cytomegalovirus status from the catalog of TCR beta chain sequences. Imported from immuneACCESS, the table was reduced by TCRdb to in-frame sequences with V and J called. These copies leave out some clones; in studies compared against another copy, an unresolved V gene accounts for under half, and the cause of the remainder is not known. D and trimming come from the DNA, and the V and J calls and clone size come from that table. The sample includes 150,000 to 200,000 clones, with about 90% observed a single time. Around 3% of the sample comes from the top ten. The cysteine opens and the phenylalanine closes a CDR3 of 13 amino acids. Of all the DNA, just the CDR3 is kept, 39 bases in frame from base 1. Taken from the germline V gene, the CDR1 and CDR2 loops are SGHTA and FQGNSA. Trimming leaves V shorter by 6 bases and J shorter by 4 bases, with the junction holding 4 bases beyond the gene matches.

The research as a whole found: Of the cluster scores, 85% to 95% were above 0 in a later analysis, which found that TCRs clustered in the first cohort also tended to co-occur in the 120 validation repertoires. The classifier was reported to diagnose cytomegalovirus status with high specificity and sensitivity in both the original cohort and the validation cohort. Most TCR sequences were observed very rarely across donors, whereas some public TCRs were present in many individuals. In vitro tests confirmed that a few of the cytomegalovirus-associated TCR beta chains recognize cytomegalovirus antigens. A total of roughly 160 TCR beta chains were listed by the study as associated with cytomegalovirus. A later analysis had no HLA typing for the validation cohort, so co-occurrence there was scored across all 130 or so repertoires. The authors suggested that the approach could potentially be extended to other disease states and immunological phenotypes.

Separate from the approximately 690-subject first cohort, the validation cohort of 120 subjects was the group to which the donors belonged. Source material: PBMCs. This TCR was recovered from a woman between 18 and 29 years old in good health and CMV-seropositive. This chain is built from TRBV7-2 and TRBJ1-2; 8 middle bases align to TRBD1. The CDR3 amino acid sequence is: CASSPGTGYGYTF. The nucleotide sequence is given as TGTGCCAGCAGTCCCGGGACAGGCTATGGCTACACCTTC.